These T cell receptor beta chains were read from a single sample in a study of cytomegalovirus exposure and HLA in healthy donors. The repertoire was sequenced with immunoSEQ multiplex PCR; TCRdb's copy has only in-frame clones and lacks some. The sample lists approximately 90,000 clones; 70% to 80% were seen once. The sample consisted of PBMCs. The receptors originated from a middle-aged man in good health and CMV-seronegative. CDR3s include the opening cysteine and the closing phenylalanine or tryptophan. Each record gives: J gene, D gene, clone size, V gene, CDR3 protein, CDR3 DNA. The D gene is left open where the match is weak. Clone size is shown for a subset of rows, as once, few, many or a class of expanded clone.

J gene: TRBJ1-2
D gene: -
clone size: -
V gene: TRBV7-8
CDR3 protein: CASTPGIGASYGYTF
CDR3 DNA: TGTGCCAGCACGCCGGGAATAGGCGCAAGCTATGGCTACACCTTC

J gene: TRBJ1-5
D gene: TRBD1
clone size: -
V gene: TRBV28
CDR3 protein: CASSFPGQSNQPQHF
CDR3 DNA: TGTGCCAGCAGTTTCCCGGGACAGTCGAATCAGCCCCAGCATTTT

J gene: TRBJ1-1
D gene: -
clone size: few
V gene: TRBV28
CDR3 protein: CASKRTTMNTEAFF
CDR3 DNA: TGTGCCAGCAAACGTACAACCATGAACACTGAAGCTTTCTTT

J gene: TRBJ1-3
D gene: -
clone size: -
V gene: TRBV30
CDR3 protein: CAWTPTGNTIYF
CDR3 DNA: TGTGCCTGGACTCCCACGGGGAACACCATATATTTT

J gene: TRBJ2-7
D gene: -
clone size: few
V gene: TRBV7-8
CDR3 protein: CASSLDASSYEQYF
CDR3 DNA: TGTGCCAGCAGCTTAGACGCTAGCTCCTACGAGCAGTACTTC

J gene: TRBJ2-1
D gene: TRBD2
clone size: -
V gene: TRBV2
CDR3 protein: CASSAPGLAAYNEQFF
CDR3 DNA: TGTGCCAGCAGTGCACCGGGACTAGCGGCCTACAATGAGCAGTTCTTC

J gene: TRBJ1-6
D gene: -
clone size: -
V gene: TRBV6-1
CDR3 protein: CASIPGAIPLSPLHF
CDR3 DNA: TGTGCCAGCATTCCAGGGGCCATACCTCTTTCACCCCTCCACTTT

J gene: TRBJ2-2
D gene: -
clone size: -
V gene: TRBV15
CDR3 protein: CATSRGDSPPGELFF
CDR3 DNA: TGTGCCACCAGCAGAGGAGACTCCCCTCCCGGGGAGCTGTTTTTT

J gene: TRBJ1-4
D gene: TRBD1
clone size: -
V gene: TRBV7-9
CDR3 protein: CASSLASGGAGNEKLFF
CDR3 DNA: TGTGCCAGCAGCTTAGCGTCAGGGGGCGCTGGAAATGAAAAACTGTTTTTT

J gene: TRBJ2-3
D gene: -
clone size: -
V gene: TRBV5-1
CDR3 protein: CASSTARGLPSTDTQYF
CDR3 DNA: TGCGCCAGCAGCACCGCGCGGGGCTTACCTAGCACAGATACGCAGTATTTT

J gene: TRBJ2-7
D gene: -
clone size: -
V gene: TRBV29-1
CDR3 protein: CSVRAGGYEQYF
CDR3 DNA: TGCAGCGTCCGGGCCGGGGGTTACGAGCAGTACTTC

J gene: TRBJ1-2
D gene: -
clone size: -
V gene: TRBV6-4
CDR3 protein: CASSDTTNYGYTF
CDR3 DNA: TGTGCCAGCAGTGACACAACTAACTATGGCTACACCTTC

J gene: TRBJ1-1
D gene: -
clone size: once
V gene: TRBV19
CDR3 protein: CASSQPGQIGAFF
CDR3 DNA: TGTGCCAGTAGTCAACCGGGACAAATAGGAGCTTTCTTT

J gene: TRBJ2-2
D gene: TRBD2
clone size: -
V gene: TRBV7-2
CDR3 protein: CASRRSSGGADTGELFF
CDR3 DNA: TGTGCCAGCAGGAGGTCTAGCGGGGGGGCCGATACCGGGGAGCTGTTTTTT

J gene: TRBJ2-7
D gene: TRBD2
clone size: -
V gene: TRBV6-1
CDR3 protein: CASSEEPSGRIYEQYF
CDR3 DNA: TGTGCCAGCAGTGAAGAACCCAGCGGGAGGATCTACGAGCAGTACTTC

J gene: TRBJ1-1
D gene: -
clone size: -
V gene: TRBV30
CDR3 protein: CAWTSGRGEAFF
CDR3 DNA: TGTGCCTGGACCTCGGGCAGGGGTGAAGCTTTCTTT

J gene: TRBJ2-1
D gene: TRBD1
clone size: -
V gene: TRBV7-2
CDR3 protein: CASSLALDREYEQFF
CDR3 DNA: TGTGCCAGCAGCTTAGCGCTGGACAGGGAGTATGAGCAGTTCTTC

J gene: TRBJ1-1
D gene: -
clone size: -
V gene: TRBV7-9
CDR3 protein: CASLRRVSADEAFF
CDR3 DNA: TGTGCCAGCCTTCGGCGGGTTTCGGCAGACGAAGCTTTCTTT

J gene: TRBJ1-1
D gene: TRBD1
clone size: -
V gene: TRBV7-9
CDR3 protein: CASSHGQGRTEAFF
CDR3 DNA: TGTGCCAGCAGCCATGGACAGGGGAGGACTGAAGCTTTCTTT

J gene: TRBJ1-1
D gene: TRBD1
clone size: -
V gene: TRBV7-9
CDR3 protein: CASSPTGAHTEAFF
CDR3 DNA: TGTGCCAGCAGCCCGACAGGGGCTCACACTGAAGCTTTCTTT

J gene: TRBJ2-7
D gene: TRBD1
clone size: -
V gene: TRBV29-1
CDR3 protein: CSVGQGFSYEQYF
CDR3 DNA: TGCAGCGTTGGACAGGGGTTCTCCTACGAGCAGTACTTC

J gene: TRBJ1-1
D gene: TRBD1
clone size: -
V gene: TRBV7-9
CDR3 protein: CASSFRTGTEAFF
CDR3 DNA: TGTGCCAGCAGCTTTCGGACAGGGACGGAAGCTTTCTTT

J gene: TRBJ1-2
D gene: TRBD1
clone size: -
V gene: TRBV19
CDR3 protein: CASRAGTGVNLNYGYTF
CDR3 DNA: TGTGCCAGTAGGGCCGGGACAGGGGTCAACCTTAACTATGGCTACACCTTC

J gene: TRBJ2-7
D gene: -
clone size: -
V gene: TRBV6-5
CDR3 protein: CASQQGSYEQYF
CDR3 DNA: TGTGCCAGCCAACAGGGCTCCTACGAGCAGTACTTC

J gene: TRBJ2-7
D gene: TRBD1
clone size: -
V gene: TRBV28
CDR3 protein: CASRYPGQGAREQYF
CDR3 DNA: TGTGCCAGCAGATACCCGGGACAGGGGGCGAGGGAGCAGTACTTC

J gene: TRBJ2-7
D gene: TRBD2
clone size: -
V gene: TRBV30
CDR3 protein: CAWPPRRAGGHEQYF
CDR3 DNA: TGTGCCTGGCCCCCACGTAGAGCGGGAGGCCACGAGCAGTACTTC

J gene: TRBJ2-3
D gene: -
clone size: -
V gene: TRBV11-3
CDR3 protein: CASSLRQGTDTQYF
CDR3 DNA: TGTGCCAGCAGCTTAAGACAGGGCACAGATACGCAGTATTTT

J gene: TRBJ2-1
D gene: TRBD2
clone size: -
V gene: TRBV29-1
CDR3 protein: CSAEGGREGYNEQFF
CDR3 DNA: TGCAGCGCCGAGGGCGGGAGAGAGGGTTACAATGAGCAGTTCTTC

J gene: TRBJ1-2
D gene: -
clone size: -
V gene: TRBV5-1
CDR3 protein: CASSPSGEYGYTF
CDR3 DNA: TGCGCCAGCAGCCCATCCGGAGAATATGGCTACACCTTC

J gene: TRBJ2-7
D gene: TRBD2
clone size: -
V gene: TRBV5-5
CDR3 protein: CASSLDRLAGELYEQYF
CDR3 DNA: TGTGCCAGCAGCTTGGACAGACTAGCGGGAGAGCTCTACGAGCAGTACTTC

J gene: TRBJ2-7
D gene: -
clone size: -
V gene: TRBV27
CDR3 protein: CASSWSATPYEQYF
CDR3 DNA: TGTGCCAGCAGTTGGAGCGCAACTCCCTACGAGCAGTACTTC

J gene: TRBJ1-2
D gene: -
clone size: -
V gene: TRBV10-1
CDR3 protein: CASSESRGSGYTF
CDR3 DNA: TGCGCCAGCAGTGAGTCTCGGGGTAGCGGCTACACCTTC

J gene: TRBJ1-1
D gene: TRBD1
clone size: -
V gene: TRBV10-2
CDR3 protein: CASQGGAITEAFF
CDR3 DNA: TGCGCCAGCCAAGGGGGCGCGATCACTGAAGCTTTCTTT

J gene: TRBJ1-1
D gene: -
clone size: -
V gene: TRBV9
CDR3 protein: CASSEGVFTEAFF
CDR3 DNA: TGTGCCAGCAGCGAGGGAGTCTTCACTGAAGCTTTCTTT

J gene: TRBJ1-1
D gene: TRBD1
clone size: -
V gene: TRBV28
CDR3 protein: CASSLKTGNTEAFF
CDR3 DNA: TGTGCCAGCAGTCTAAAGACAGGGAATACTGAAGCTTTCTTT

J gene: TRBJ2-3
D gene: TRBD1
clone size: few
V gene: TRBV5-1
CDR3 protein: CASSLDRGSTDTQYF
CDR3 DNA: TGCGCCAGCAGCTTGGACAGGGGAAGCACAGATACGCAGTATTTT

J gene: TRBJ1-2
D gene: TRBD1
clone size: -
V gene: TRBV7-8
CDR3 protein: CASSYGTGGAYGYTF
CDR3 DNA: TGTGCCAGCAGCTACGGGACAGGGGGAGCCTATGGCTACACCTTC

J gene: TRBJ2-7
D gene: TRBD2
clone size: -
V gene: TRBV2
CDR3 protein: CAGLAGGPYEQYF
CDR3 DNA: TGTGCCGGGCTAGCGGGAGGGCCCTACGAGCAGTACTTC

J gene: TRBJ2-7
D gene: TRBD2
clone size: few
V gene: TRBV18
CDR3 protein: CASSPESGGAYEQYF
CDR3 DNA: TGTGCCAGCTCACCAGAGTCGGGGGGGGCCTACGAGCAGTACTTC

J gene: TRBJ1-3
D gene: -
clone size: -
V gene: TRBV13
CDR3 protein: CASRENGEPGNTIYF
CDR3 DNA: TGTGCCAGCAGAGAAAACGGGGAGCCTGGAAACACCATATATTTT

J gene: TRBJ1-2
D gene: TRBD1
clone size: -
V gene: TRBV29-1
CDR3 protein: CSVDHRGNYGYTF
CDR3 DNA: TGCAGCGTTGACCACAGGGGGAACTATGGCTACACCTTC

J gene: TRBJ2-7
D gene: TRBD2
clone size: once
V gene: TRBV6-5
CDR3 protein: CASSFRTSGSSYEQYF
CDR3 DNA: TGTGCCAGCAGTTTCCGGACTAGCGGGAGCTCCTACGAGCAGTACTTC

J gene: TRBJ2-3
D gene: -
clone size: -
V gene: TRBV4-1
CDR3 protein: CASSQDGGWERQGMYGTDTQYF
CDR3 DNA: TGCGCCAGCAGCCAAGATGGGGGGTGGGAACGACAGGGAATGTACGGGACAGATACGCAGTATTTT

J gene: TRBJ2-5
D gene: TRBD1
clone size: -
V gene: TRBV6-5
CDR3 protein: CASSYPGQGIGTQYF
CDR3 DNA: TGTGCCAGCAGTTACCCAGGACAGGGGATCGGGACCCAGTACTTC

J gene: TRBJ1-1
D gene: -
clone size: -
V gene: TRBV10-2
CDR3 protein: CASSEPGQERGTEAFF
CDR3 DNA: TGCGCCAGCAGTGAACCGGGGCAGGAGAGGGGGACTGAAGCTTTCTTT

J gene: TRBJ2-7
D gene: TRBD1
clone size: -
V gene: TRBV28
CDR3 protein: CASREGQGGEQYF
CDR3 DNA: TGTGCCAGCAGGGAGGGACAGGGGGGCGAGCAGTACTTC

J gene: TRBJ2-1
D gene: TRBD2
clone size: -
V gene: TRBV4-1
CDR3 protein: CASSLTSGEFNEQFF
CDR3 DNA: TGCGCCAGCAGCCTGACTAGCGGGGAATTCAATGAGCAGTTCTTC

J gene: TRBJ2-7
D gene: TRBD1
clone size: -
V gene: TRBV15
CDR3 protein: CATSRDMQGAGEQYF
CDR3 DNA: TGTGCCACCAGCAGAGATATGCAGGGGGCGGGTGAGCAGTACTTC

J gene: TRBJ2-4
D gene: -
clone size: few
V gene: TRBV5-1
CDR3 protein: CASSLGGGDNIQYF
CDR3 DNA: TGCGCCAGCAGCTTGGGTGGAGGGGACAACATTCAGTACTTC

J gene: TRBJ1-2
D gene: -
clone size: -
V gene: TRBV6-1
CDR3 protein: CASSVEGGYGYTF
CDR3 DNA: TGTGCCAGCAGTGTTGAGGGAGGCTATGGCTACACCTTC